These 27 T cell receptor beta chains came from one sample sequenced in a study of shared clonotypes between healthy human individuals. Some clones are missing from TCRdb's copy, which holds only in-frame ones; the method was immunoSEQ multiplex PCR. The sample has around 690,000 clones, about 90% seen once. The sequenced sample was memory CD8+ T cells from PBMCs. The subset denotes: CD45RO+ cells pooled with CCR7-negative TemRA cells. These receptor sequences come from a man aged 18 to 29 in good health. Some clones in this sample may be carry-over from other donors' samples.

The chain links TRBV15 to TRBJ2-7; D unclear. Germline lookup yields CDR1 LNHNV and CDR2 YYDKDF (reference sequence). V gave up 3 bases and J gave up 5 bases, with 8 bases separating them. The CDR3 sequence is 12 residues long. CDR3 sequence: CATSSRRHEQYF. CDR3 coding DNA: TGTGCCACCAGCAGTAGAAGGCACGAGCAGTACTTC.

The rearrangement uses TRBV28 and TRBJ1-3; D unresolved. The V gene's germline CDR1 is MDHEN and CDR2 SYDVKM. V lost 5 bases and J 3 bases, leaving 5 bases between the germline ends. The CDR3 contains 12 residues. The CDR3 DNA sequence: TGTGCCAGCAGTCGGGGTGGAAACACCATATATTTT. Protein sequence: CASSRGGNTIYF.

This clone occurred once. V usage is TRBV6-1 and J usage is TRBJ2-1, with 8 bases lining up with TRBD2. The CDR3 is 14 residues long. CDR1 and CDR2 from the germline V gene are MNHNS and SASEGT. V was clipped by 7 bases and J by 8 bases; unmatched bases: 10. The CDR3 here is CASNQERESDEQFF. CDR3 coding DNA: TGTGCCAGCAACCAAGAGCGGGAGAGTGATGAGCAGTTCTTC.

The chain uses TRBV7-8 and TRBJ2-7; D is undetermined. Germline V lookup: CDR1 SGHVS, CDR2 FQNEAQ. Between the trimmed V and J ends, which lost 4 bases and 5 bases, there was a span of 15 bases. The CDR3 extends over 14 amino acids. CDR3 in DNA: TGTGCCAGCAGCTCACTCCCCCAAGGTGACGAGCAGTACTTC. Protein: CASSSLPQGDEQYF.

This clone appeared once. The chain employs TRBV5-4 and TRBJ2-1; 8 positions agree with TRBD2. J gave up 3 bases and V 5 bases, and 10 bases lay outside the gene matches. CDR3 length: 16 amino acids. CDR1 is SGHNT and CDR2 is YYREEE in the germline V gene (reference sequence). CDR3 coding DNA: TGTGCCAGCAGGGGGGGGAGCGGGAGAGACTACAATGAGCAGTTCTTC. Protein sequence: CASRGGSGRDYNEQFF.

V and J are TRBV23-1 and TRBJ2-2, with D perhaps given as TRBD1 or TRBD2 (5 bases each). TRBV23-1 is given ORF status, its function remaining uncertain. V gave up 2 bases and J gave up 7 bases, with 14 bases separating them. CDR3 length: 15 amino acids. CDR3 sequence (DNA): TGCGCCAGCAGTCAAACGGGACCAGTAAGCGGGGAGCTGTTTTTT. Its protein is CASSQTGPVSGELFF.

This clone has more than one count but fewer than ten. The J gene is TRBJ1-4, the V gene TRBV4-1; maybe TRBD1 (5 bases). Trimming removed 0 bases at V and 4 bases at J, with 12 bases between. This CDR3 comprises 16 residues. Per germline, CDR1 MGHRA and CDR2 YSYEKL. CDR3 bases: TGCGCCAGCAGCCAAGACATCAGGGCCGGTAATGAAAAACTGTTTTTT. Amino acid sequence: CASSQDIRAGNEKLFF.

The V gene is TRBV4-3, the J gene TRBJ2-1; possible D gene TRBD2, 6 bases. Deletions cut 5 bases from V and 0 bases from J, with 11 bases between. CDR3 length equals 15 residues. Germline values: CDR1 LGHNA, CDR2 YSLEER. The CDR3 protein is CASSAHGGSYNEQFF. In DNA form, the CDR3 reads TGCGCCAGCAGCGCCCACGGGGGCTCCTACAATGAGCAGTTCTTC.

The chain couples TRBV7-2 to TRBJ2-7, with TRBD2 matching over 8 bases. J lost 0 bases, V lost 6 bases, and 13 bases had no gene match. The CDR3 spans 17 residues. Germline V gene lookup returns CDR1 SGHTA and CDR2 FQGNSA. The chain's CDR3 is CASSLPASGLSSYEQYF. For the CDR3, the DNA is TGTGCCAGCAGTCTTCCGGCTAGCGGGCTTAGCTCCTACGAGCAGTACTTC.

The chain links TRBV7-3 to TRBJ2-3; D remains ambiguous. Per the germline V gene, CDR1 is SGHTA and CDR2 is FQGTGA. V lost 2 bases and J lost 4, with 7 bases in between. This CDR3 contains 13 residues. The CDR3 DNA sequence: TGTGCCAGCAGCTTACCCCCAGCAGATACGCAGTATTTT. Translated, it gives CASSLPPADTQYF.

The chain carries TRBV28 and TRBJ1-1; a weak D match, TRBD1 (5 bases). Trimming removed 5 bases at V and 0 bases at J, with 19 bases between. This CDR3 has 17 residues. Per the germline V gene, CDR1 is MDHEN and CDR2 is SYDVKM. The CDR3 reads CASSADRWGLMNTEAFF. The CDR3, as DNA: TGTGCCAGCAGTGCTGACAGATGGGGACTAATGAACACTGAAGCTTTCTTT.

This chain links TRBV7-3 with TRBJ1-1; a possible D gene is TRBD1 (5 bases). V was pared by 0 bases and J by 5 bases, with 13 bases between. The CDR3 extends over 15 amino acids. Germline CDR1 is SGHTA and CDR2 is FQGTGA. This chain's CDR3 is CASSLTGRVDTEAFF. In DNA form, the CDR3 reads TGTGCCAGCAGCTTAACAGGCAGGGTTGATACTGAAGCTTTCTTT.

The rearrangement joins TRBV6-1 to TRBJ2-7; D might be TRBD2 (7 bases). CDR3 size: 16 residues. Trimming removed 1 base from V and 3 bases from J, with 16 bases in between. Germline assignment: CDR1 MNHNS and CDR2 SASEGT. In DNA, the CDR3 is TGTGCCAGCAGTGAAGGGGGAGGGGGGGCTTACTACGAGCAGTACTTC. Translating gives CASSEGGGGAYYEQYF.

The chain combines TRBV21-1 with TRBJ2-3; the DNA was not compared with TRBD2, the D call given in the table. TRBV21-1 is annotated as a pseudogene. The CDR3 is made up of 19 amino acids. The CDR3 spells CASSKEELIAVAGTDTQYF. DNA for the CDR3: TGTGCCAGCAGCAAAGAAGAGCTAATAGCGGTAGCGGGCACAGATACGCAGTATTTT.

The chain has TRBV4-1 and TRBJ2-1; D is ambiguous. This CDR3 is 14 amino acids long. The V gene's germline CDR1 is MGHRA and CDR2 YSYEKL. The germline V and J ends were trimmed by 1 base and 10 bases, with 14 bases remaining between them. The CDR3 sequence: CASSQVGVWSEQFF. CDR3 sequence (DNA): TGCGCCAGCAGCCAAGTTGGAGTTTGGAGCGAGCAGTTCTTC.

The chain couples TRBV7-9 to TRBJ2-3; TRBD2 aligns across 14 bases. Germline V lookup: CDR1 SEHNR, CDR2 FQNEAQ (reference sequence). V lost 9 bases and J lost 5; bases outside the gene matches: 7. This CDR3 has 15 amino acids. CDR3 sequence (DNA): TGTGCCAGTGGGGGACTAGCGGGAGAAAAAGATACGCAGTATTTT. It is translated as CASGGLAGEKDTQYF.

The J gene is TRBJ2-5, the V gene TRBV5-6; a weak D match, TRBD1 (6 bases). Trimming took off 3 bases at V and 3 bases at J, with 12 bases between the two ends. The CDR3 is 14 amino acids. The V gene's germline CDR1 is SGHDT and CDR2 YYEEEE. The CDR3 DNA is TGTGCCAGCAGCTATAGGTCAGGGGAAGAGACCCAGTACTTC. Translating it yields CASSYRSGEETQYF. The whole variable domain, filled in from reference TRBV5-6 and TRBJ2-5, reads DAGVTQSPTHLIKTRGQQVTLRCSPKSGHDTVSWYQQALGQGPQFIFQYYEEEERQRGNFPDRFSGHQFPNYSSELNVNALLLGDSALYLCASSYRSGEETQYFGPGTRLLVL.

The chain employs TRBV5-4 and TRBJ2-3; 8 bases line up with TRBD1. The germline gives CDR1 SGHNT, CDR2 YYREEE (reference sequence). The CDR3 totals 14 residues. V shed 3 bases and J 2 bases; nucleotides not matched to a gene: 2. Written as DNA, the CDR3 is TGTGCCAGCAGCTCAGGGGGCTACACAGATACGCAGTATTTT. Translation gives CASSSGGYTDTQYF.

The chain combines TRBV7-9 with TRBJ1-4, with D tentatively TRBD1 (6 bases). The germline V and J ends were trimmed by 5 bases and 13 bases, with 20 bases remaining between them. Looked up from germline, CDR1 is SEHNR and CDR2 is FQNEAQ (reference sequence). The CDR3 consists of 14 residues. CDR3 bases: TGTGCCAGCAGCCTTGGGAAGGGGGAAAGTGGACTGTTTTTT. Translated: CASSLGKGESGLFF. Variable domain in full (rest from reference TRBV7-9 and TRBJ1-4): DTGVSQNPRHKITKRGQNVTFRCDPISEHNRLYWYRQTLGQGPEFLTYFQNEAQLEKSRLLSDRFSAERPKGSFSTLEIQRTEQGDSAMYLCASSLGKGESGLFFGSGTQLSVL.

This clone was picked up one time. The sample carries other DNA sequences with the same CDR3. V and J are TRBV15 and TRBJ2-2; 8 nucleotides match TRBD1. J lost 1 base, V lost 7 bases, and 2 bases had no gene match. The CDR3 loop spans 14 amino acids. The germline gives CDR1 LNHNV, CDR2 YYDKDF (reference sequence). In DNA form, the CDR3 reads TGTGCCACCAAAGACAGGGGGAACACCGGGGAGCTGTTTTTT. Its translation is CATKDRGNTGELFF. Drawing the rest from reference TRBV15 and TRBJ2-2, the complete variable domain is DAMVIQNPRYQVTQFGKPVTLSCSQTLNHNVMYWYQQKSSQAPKLLFHYYDKDFNNEADTPDNFQSRRPNTSFCFLDIRSPGLGDTAMYLCATKDRGNTGELFFGEGSRLTVL.

This clone was detected once. The V call is TRBV4-1, the J call TRBJ1-1, with D possibly matching TRBD1 (6 bases). V was trimmed by 4 bases and J by 3 bases, leaving 9 bases between them. The CDR3 runs 13 residues. Germline V gene sequence: CDR1 MGHRA, CDR2 YSYEKL. Here the CDR3 DNA reads TGCGCCAGCAGCCCGGACAGACACACTGAAGCTTTCTTT. Amino acids: CASSPDRHTEAFF.

CDR3 DNA sequence: TGTGCCAGCAGTTCGGACGCCTATGGCTACACCTTC. Its protein is CASSSDAYGYTF. This sequence joins TRBV6-6 and TRBJ1-2; D gene ambiguous. The V gene lost 4 bases and the J gene lost 4 bases, with 7 bases spanning the gap. The CDR3 is made up of 12 amino acids. The germline V gene encodes CDR1 MNHNY and CDR2 SVGAGI (reference sequence).

In this sample, this clone turned up a few times. This chain uses TRBV6-5 with TRBJ1-2, with D perhaps matching TRBD1 (5 bases). CDR1 and CDR2 (germline): MNHEY, SVGAGI. This CDR3 has 13 residues. Deletions cut 7 bases from V and 7 bases from J, with 16 bases between. In nucleotides, the CDR3 is TGTGCCAGCAACCCGGGAGGGGTTGGTGGCTACACCTTC. Its protein is CASNPGGVGGYTF.

V gene TRBV9 combines with J gene TRBJ1-5; 8 nucleotides match TRBD1. CDR1 and CDR2 (germline): SGDLS, YYNGEE. The V gene end was trimmed by 4 bases and the J gene end by 6 bases; junction bases not matched to a gene: 6. This CDR3 is built from 14 residues. DNA of the CDR3: TGTGCCAGCAGCTTCCAGGGGGCCGGTCAGCCCCAGCATTTT. The encoded protein is CASSFQGAGQPQHF.

The chain uses TRBV27 and TRBJ1-5, with 11 bases aligning to TRBD1. V shed 5 bases and J 9 bases; nucleotides not matched to a gene: 9. The CDR3 runs 15 residues. CDR1 is MNHEY, CDR2 SMNVEV, per germline (reference sequence). CDR3 sequence: CASSIGTGGFWPQHF. The DNA of the CDR3 is TGTGCCAGCAGTATTGGGACAGGGGGTTTTTGGCCCCAGCATTTT.

In its sample, this clone was seen once. The V call is TRBV5-4, the J call TRBJ2-5, with 11 bases identical to TRBD2. The end of the DNA is better explained by TRBJ2-7, so the J call may be wrong. Germline-derived CDR1 and CDR2 are SGHNT and YYREEE (reference sequence). This CDR3 contains 14 residues. The CDR3: CASSTTSGIYEQYF. As DNA, the CDR3 is TGTGCCAGCAGCACGACTAGCGGGATATACGAGCAGTACTTC.

The chain combines TRBV4-1 with TRBJ2-7; D is undetermined. V was trimmed by 1 base and J by 2 bases, leaving 21 bases between them. Germline V gene lookup returns CDR1 MGHRA and CDR2 YSYEKL. The CDR3 is 18 residues long. The CDR3 here is CASSQAPLSPLPPYEQYF. In DNA form, the CDR3 reads TGCGCCAGCAGCCAAGCCCCTTTGAGCCCACTCCCTCCCTACGAGCAGTACTTC.